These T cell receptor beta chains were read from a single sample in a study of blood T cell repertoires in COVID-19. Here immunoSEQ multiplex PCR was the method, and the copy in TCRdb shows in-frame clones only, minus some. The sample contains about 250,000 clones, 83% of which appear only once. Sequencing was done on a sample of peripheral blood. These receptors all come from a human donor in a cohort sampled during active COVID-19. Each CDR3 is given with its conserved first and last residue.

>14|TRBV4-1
CASSQGTGGQGYTF
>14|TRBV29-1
CSVGETGGGQPQHF
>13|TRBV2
CASRRQGGNTIYF
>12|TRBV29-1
CSVATGGQPQHF
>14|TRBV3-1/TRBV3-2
CASSQNRFLTEAFF
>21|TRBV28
CASSYSPQRRELFGYSYEQYF
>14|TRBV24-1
CATTVAGAEETQYF
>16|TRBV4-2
CASSPDTSGRGYEQYF
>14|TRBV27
CASSSRAMNTEAFF
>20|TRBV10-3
CAISDPASGEANLGQETQYF
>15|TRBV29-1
CSVEPGTGGLTEAFF
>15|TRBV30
CAWSYSRVIGEKLFF
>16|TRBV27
CASTPAPGDRSYEQYF
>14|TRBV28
CASSPGGINSPLHF
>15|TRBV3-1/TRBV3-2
CASSQRGGSNQPQHF
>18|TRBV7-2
CASSLDEYRWRPNYGYTF
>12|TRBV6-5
CASSRTGYEQYF
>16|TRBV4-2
CASSQDQGLAKNIQYF
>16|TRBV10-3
CAISESGRAGANVLTF
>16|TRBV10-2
CARNPEWSGSTDTQYF
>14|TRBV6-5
CASRRDRGPGGYTF
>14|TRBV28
CASTLGRRDGELFF
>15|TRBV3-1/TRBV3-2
CASSLRTGGFDEQYF
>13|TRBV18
CASSAGGDYGYTF
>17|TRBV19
CASRKGQTSSYNSPLHF
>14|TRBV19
CASSIRGLNTEAFF
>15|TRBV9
CASSAQILAKNIQYF
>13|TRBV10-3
CAISEIGQDTQYF
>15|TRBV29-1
CSVRAGTGLNYGYTF
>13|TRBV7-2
CASSLGGSEKLFF
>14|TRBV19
CASRTGTANTEAFF
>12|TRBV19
CASSMRGNDLTF
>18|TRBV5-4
CASSLGPLAGGNTDTQYF
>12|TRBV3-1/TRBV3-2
CASSHQEETQYF
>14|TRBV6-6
CASSYPDRGDEQFF
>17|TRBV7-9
CASSRGVHRVNTGELFF
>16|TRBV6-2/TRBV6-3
CASSYSDSGSTDTQYF
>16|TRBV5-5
CASSLTPGASMDGYTF
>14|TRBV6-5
CASTLTDMNSPLHF
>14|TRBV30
CAWSQGSRAYEQYF
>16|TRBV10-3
CAISGTSGRYTGELFF
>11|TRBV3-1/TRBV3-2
CASGTGGGYTF
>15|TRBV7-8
CASSFNGQGLNEQYF
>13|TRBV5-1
CASSLGQGREAFF
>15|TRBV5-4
CASSPLGTGGNEQFF
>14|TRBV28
CASRTGTGSLGNYF